At least ten counts were recorded for the clone carrying this TCR beta chain. This entry is derived from a study of spatial heterogeneity in lung cancer. The V gene's germline CDR1 is SGHNT and CDR2 YYREEE (reference sequence). After removal of 0 bases from V and 4 bases from J, the junction contained 7 bases not matched to a gene. CDR3 length equals 16 residues. Documented time point: sample taken at primary tumor resection. Tumor, nontumor lung or frozen PBMC supplied whole RNA that was sequenced unsorted. MiXCR was run by TCRdb on the 5' RACE reads, yielding one entry per CDR3 protein. The sample yields more than 8,000 distinct CDR3 sequences, under 9% seen once.

The sample here was PBMCs, taken at surgery. The V and J genes are TRBV5-4 and TRBJ1-3; 7 nucleotides match TRBD1. The receptor comes from a female donor with early-stage non-small cell lung cancer. CDR3 bases: TGTGCCAGCAGCTTGGAGGGGGCGCTGACGGGAAACACCATATATTTT. Translating gives CASSLEGALTGNTIYF.